What follows describes a single T cell receptor beta chain. The sample comes from a study of blood T cell repertoires in COVID-19. Germline CDR1 reads MGHRA; CDR2 reads YSYEKL. CDR3 length equals 16 residues. V dropped 0 bases and J dropped 4 bases, with 13 bases sitting between them. Only in-frame clones appear in the TCRdb table, and some are missing; sequencing was by immunoSEQ multiplex PCR. The profile covers 350,000 to 400,000 clones, with 88% appearing a single time and around 0.91% taken by the ten largest. What was sequenced was PBMCs or T cells enriched from blood (not recorded which). The rearrangement uses TRBV4-1 and TRBJ1-5; D possibly corresponds to TRBD1 (6 bases). The sequence came from a woman aged 25-40 years with acute COVID-19. CDR3 in amino acids: CASSQDGRGRNQPQHF. CDR3 bases: TGCGCCAGCAGCCAAGACGGCAGGGGTAGGAATCAGCCCCAGCATTTT.